This T cell receptor beta chain was sequenced in a study of blood T cell repertoires in COVID-19. The assay was immunoSEQ multiplex PCR, and TCRdb's table has in-frame clones only and misses some. The data contain about 84,000 clones, around four fifths of them singletons. The length of the CDR3 is 15 residues. Trimming pared 0 bases from V and 3 bases from J, leaving 11 bases between. Germline assignment: CDR1 LGHNA and CDR2 YSLEER. Sequenced input: peripheral blood. The sequence was obtained from a man at least 80 years old with active or convalescent COVID-19. This chain joins TRBV4-3 and TRBJ1-1, with D unresolved. The CDR3 DNA reads as TGCGCCAGCAGCCAAGATCGGGAAGCCTACACTGAAGCTTTCTTT. Protein product: CASSQDREAYTEAFF.